This T cell receptor beta chain was documented in a study of PD-L1 blockade in urothelial cancer. Study-wide results and limits: At 3 weeks on treatment, tumor-associated clones expanded more with durable benefit.

Libraries were prepared by immunoSEQ multiplex PCR; TCRdb keeps only in-frame clonotypes and omits some of them. The sample has around 110,000 clones, about 89% seen once. V lost 4 bases to trimming and J lost 9 bases; unmatched junction nucleotides: 15. CDR3 length: 17 amino acids. The germline gives CDR1 MNHEY, CDR2 SMNVEV (reference sequence). The time point here: peripheral blood 6 weeks after treatment start. Notes on this clone: Its antigen is unknown.

The origin of this receptor is a man aged 60 to 75 with urothelial cancer. The chain couples TRBV27 to TRBJ1-6; 7 bases line up with TRBD1. The sample was PBMCs, taken around atezolizumab (anti-PD-L1) treatment. CDR3 nucleotides: TGTGCCAGCAGTTCGCCGGGACAGAATCCAGGTTTTTCACCCCTCCACTTT. It is translated as CASSSPGQNPGFSPLHF.